The clone carrying this TCR beta chain was counted only a few times. Its antigen is not known. V lost 3 bases and J lost 3; bases outside the gene matches: 7. Germline V lookup: CDR1 MGHRA, CDR2 YSYEKL. The length of the CDR3 is 15 residues. The primer mix had 60 Vbeta and 13 Jbeta primers. Only in-frame clones appear in the TCRdb table, and some are missing; sequencing was by immunoSEQ multiplex PCR. The sample has around 180,000 clones, around nine tenths seen once. These data belong to a study of cytomegalovirus exposure and HLA in healthy donors. Study-wide background: Of all 370 or so donors who were genotyped, around 79% belonged to the Caucasian-associated ancestry cluster. Study results and caveats: Specificity for CMV antigens was confirmed in vitro for a few of the CMV-associated chains. Based on reports, TCR beta sequences accurately predicted HLA-A and HLA-B alleles for most subjects. Investigators reported over 150 TCR beta chains as tied to cytomegalovirus.

The receptor was isolated from a woman under 30 in good health and CMV-seronegative. The chain recombines TRBV4-1 with TRBJ1-1; 7 bases agree with TRBD1. Sequenced input: PBMCs. CDR3 sequence: CASSHLQGRYTEAFF. CDR3 nucleotides: TGCGCCAGCAGCCACCTACAGGGGAGGTACACTGAAGCTTTCTTT.